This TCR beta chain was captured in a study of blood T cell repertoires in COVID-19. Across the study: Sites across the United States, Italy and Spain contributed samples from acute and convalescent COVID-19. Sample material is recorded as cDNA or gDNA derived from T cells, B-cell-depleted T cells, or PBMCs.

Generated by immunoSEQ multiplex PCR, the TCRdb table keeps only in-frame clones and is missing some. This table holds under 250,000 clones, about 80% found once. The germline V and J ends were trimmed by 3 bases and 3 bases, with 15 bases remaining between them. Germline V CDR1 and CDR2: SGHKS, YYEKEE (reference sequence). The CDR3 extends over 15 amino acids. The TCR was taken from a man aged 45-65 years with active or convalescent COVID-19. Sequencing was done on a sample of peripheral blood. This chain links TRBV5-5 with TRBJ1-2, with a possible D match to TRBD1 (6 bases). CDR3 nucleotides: TGTGCCAGCAGCTCGGGGAGGGGGGAGGACTATGGCTACACCTTC. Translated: CASSSGRGEDYGYTF. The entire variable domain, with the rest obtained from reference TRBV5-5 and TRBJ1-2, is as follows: DAGVTQSPTHLIKTRGQQVTLRCSPISGHKSVSWYQQVLGQGPQFIFQYYEKEERGRGNFPDRFSARQFPNYSSELNVNALLLGDSALYLCASSSGRGEDYGYTFGSGTRLTVV.